This TCR beta chain appears in the sequencing data of a study of blood T cell repertoires in COVID-19. Repertoires were generated with immunoSEQ multiplex PCR, while TCRdb's copy carries only in-frame clones and drops some. Of tens of thousands of clones listed, approximately 75% are singletons. The CDR3 has 15 amino acids. V lost 3 bases to trimming and J lost 7 bases, with 13 bases between them. Germline V gene data show CDR1 as KGHSH and CDR2 as LQKENI. The chain links TRBV18 to TRBJ1-6; TRBD1 is a possible D gene (6 bases). The sample taken for sequencing was peripheral blood. This receptor was obtained from a woman aged 45-60 years with acute or convalescent COVID-19. The CDR3 spells CASSPNGGTNSPLHF. CDR3 bases: TGTGCCAGCTCACCGAACGGGGGGACAAATTCACCCCTCCACTTT.